This T cell receptor beta chain appears in the sequencing data of a study of blood T cell repertoires in COVID-19. Study-level background: Samples taken during acute and convalescent COVID-19 were collected in the United States, Italy and Spain. The analysed material was cDNA or gDNA that came from T cells, B-cell-depleted T cells, or PBMCs.

The CDR3 has 17 residues. V shed 3 bases and J shed 0 bases, with 12 bases lying between them. CDR1 is MGHDK, CDR2 SYGVNS, per germline. Per the original data handling: The assay estimated nucleated cells by amplifying reference gene primers. The assay was immunoSEQ multiplex PCR, and TCRdb's table has in-frame clones only and misses some. That table is the source of V, J and clone size, and D and trimming were worked out from the DNA. Of 200,000 to 250,000 clones listed, 70% to 90% are singletons. This TCR was sampled from a woman aged 45 to 65 with acute or convalescent COVID-19. The chain has TRBV25-1 and TRBJ1-6; maybe TRBD1 (5 bases). Sequenced material: peripheral blood. CDR3 protein: CASSDPSGGSYNSPLHF. CDR3 DNA: TGTGCCAGCAGTGACCCCTCGGGGGGCTCCTATAATTCACCCCTCCACTTT. Full variable domain (missing parts from reference TRBV25-1 and TRBJ1-6): EADIYQTPRYLVIGTGKKITLECSQTMGHDKMYWYQQDPGMELHLIHYSYGVNSTEKGDLSSESTVSRIRTEHFPLTLESARPSHTSQYLCASSDPSGGSYNSPLHFGNGTRLTVT.